These T cell receptor beta chains were read from a single sample in a study of T cells in Graves' hyperthyroidism and ophthalmopathy. Each CDR3 protein is one row after TCRdb ran MiXCR on the multiplex PCR reads. The sample shows approximately 400,000 distinct CDR3 sequences, around 14% of them seen only once. What was sequenced was blood. These receptors were taken from a woman younger than 45 with Graves' hyperthyroidism. CDR3s include the opening cysteine and the closing phenylalanine or tryptophan. Each record gives: clone size, J gene, V gene, D gene, CDR3 protein. A D gene is named only where the DNA matches it firmly. Expanded clones are given a class, and other clones once, few, many or no size at all.

>few|TRBJ2-5|TRBV5-4|TRBD1
CASSPPWDRGIGTQYF
>many|TRBJ1-4|TRBV12-3/TRBV12-4|-
CASRPDGEKLFF
>few|TRBJ1-5|TRBV3-1|-
CASSQESSGANQPQHF
>-|TRBJ2-3|TRBV7-3|-
CASSPHEGGSTDTQYF
>many|TRBJ2-3|TRBV6-1|-
CAGSTGDGSTDTQYF
>many|TRBJ2-7|TRBV28|-
CASSLFQGGEQYF
>few|TRBJ2-7|TRBV2|-
CASGGDAHEQYF
>-|TRBJ1-1|TRBV5-1|-
CASSRGGVGMNTEAFF
>many|TRBJ1-5|TRBV20-1|TRBD1
CSAFDPDRVGQPQHF
>many|TRBJ2-1|TRBV2|TRBD2
CASTWGIPRTSGRHEQFF
>many|TRBJ2-3|TRBV20-1|-
CSARSAADTQYF
>few|TRBJ2-3|TRBV24-1|TRBD2
CATSDPSGANTQYF
>-|TRBJ2-3|TRBV29-1|-
CSLRAASTDTQYF
>many|TRBJ2-1|TRBV27|-
CASTPFSSYNEQFF
>-|TRBJ2-2|TRBV5-1|-
CASSLRETANTGELFF
>-|TRBJ2-7|TRBV20-1|-
CSARDRTGYEQYF
>many|TRBJ2-1|TRBV24-1|-
CATSDVVQSNEQFF
>few|TRBJ2-1|TRBV5-1|TRBD2
CASSSLTGTSANEQFF
>-|TRBJ2-6|TRBV6-1|-
CASSWGTHNVLTF
>many|TRBJ1-6|TRBV28|-
CASSSADRAPYNSPLHF
>-|TRBJ1-1|TRBV25-1|-
CASSDGVNLHMNTEAFF
>few|TRBJ2-3|TRBV7-3|TRBD2
CASSLFGSGRARDTQYF
>few|TRBJ1-1|TRBV24-1|-
CATSEYGTEALF
>-|TRBJ1-4|TRBV29-1|-
CSVLGGSEKLFF
>once|TRBJ2-4|TRBV28|-
CANSPSALAKNIQYF
>-|TRBJ2-5|TRBV6-1|-
CASSDFWTEETQYF
>-|TRBJ2-5|TRBV11-3|TRBD1
CASGQGAGETQYF
>many|TRBJ1-1|TRBV4-1|-
CASSQAGREGDEAFF
>-|TRBJ1-5|TRBV6-6|-
CASSYPLGVANSNQPQHF
>many|TRBJ2-7|TRBV7-2|TRBD1
CASSTGQGQYYEQYF
>-|TRBJ1-1|TRBV9|-
CASSASGNLGVAFF
>many|TRBJ2-1|TRBV2|TRBD1
CASRDRDRGHNEQFF
>many|TRBJ2-3|TRBV11-1|-
CASSYGHGDTQYF
>-|TRBJ2-4|TRBV3-1|-
CASSQDLPVSGGRAKNIQYF
>many|TRBJ2-7|TRBV27|-
CASSPQDRDWREQYF
>many|TRBJ2-3|TRBV20-1|-
CSARREPPTENTQYF
>-|TRBJ2-5|TRBV10-3|TRBD1
CATQQGAGETQYF
>-|TRBJ1-4|TRBV15|-
CATSRDRMTFATNEKLFF
>-|TRBJ2-5|TRBV19|TRBD2
CASSIAGGSSAETQYF
>few|TRBJ1-5|TRBV7-2|-
CASSLNDQPQHF
>few|TRBJ2-7|TRBV7-3|-
CASSLKGTPEAEQYF
>many|TRBJ2-7|TRBV20-1|TRBD1
CSARDPGQGYYEQYF
>many|TRBJ2-7|TRBV12-3/TRBV12-4|TRBD1
CASKSGQLSYEQYF
>-|TRBJ2-4|TRBV20-1|TRBD2
CSARASGSRYVHAKNIQYF
>-|TRBJ2-2|TRBV7-6|-
CASSLGNGGPLDTGELFF
>-|TRBJ1-4|TRBV7-2|-
CASSRSRTVAEKLFF
>many|TRBJ1-2|TRBV6-1|-
CASSLIGRSYGYTF
>many|TRBJ2-2|TRBV2|-
CASTEMTGRAGELFF
>many|TRBJ2-7|TRBV6-5|TRBD1
CASSYRDRGHYEQYF
>many|TRBJ2-1|TRBV24-1|TRBD2
CATQTSGRGNEQFF
>-|TRBJ2-7|TRBV7-9|TRBD1
CASSLGQGGHEQYF
>many|TRBJ1-1|TRBV18|TRBD1
CASSPRTGENTEAFF
>many|TRBJ1-2|TRBV28|-
CASSSRAAGGGYTF
>-|TRBJ2-1|TRBV24-1|-
CATSPRSLSYNEQFF
>many|TRBJ1-3|TRBV28|-
CASSLRGSSGNTIYF
>-|TRBJ2-7|TRBV14|-
CASSQGGFKRKLQETSRDEQYF
>many|TRBJ2-7|TRBV28|TRBD2
CASSPQTSGSYEQYF
>many|TRBJ1-2|TRBV2|-
CASSERIAYGYTF
>few|TRBJ2-3|TRBV7-9|TRBD2
CASSFLAGSSTQYF